This entry is about one TCR beta chain. It lacks a known antigen. Nothing much larger sits one base from this clone, and base qualities are not available. Each collaborating institution followed its own protocols to collect whole blood in K2EDTA tubes. For TCRbeta analysis, collaborators shipped samples in one of three forms: frozen whole blood, isolated PBMCs, or DNA extracted from either of those sample types. The data stem from a study of blood T cell repertoires in COVID-19 (dated by TCRdb to the early 2020s). In the study overall: Collaborator samples came from the United States, Italy and Spain and covered acute and convalescent phases of COVID-19. The material from the prospective study consisted of cDNA or gDNA derived from T cells, B-cell-depleted T cells, or PBMCs. The dataset comprised deeply sampled blood TCRbeta repertoires from subjects exposed to, actively infected with, or recovered from COVID-19. A freely available public database, intended as a resource for researchers studying the immune response to SARS-CoV-2, is where the repertoires were released. Samples were obtained from the ongoing ImmuneRACE study (first 160 participants) and from 1,200 or so subjects provided by 6 global collaborators. Nearly every sample came with metadata listing a de-identified subject ID, COVID-19 status, age in years and sex. HLA class I and class II types, where available, came from metadata supplied by the sample provider rather than from assay-based typing.

Broader findings and caveats from the paper: How much clinical and demographic metadata was included differed by source and by participant, and the metadata was provided uncurated.

Cut back by 7 bases and 5 bases, the V and J ends lie 23 bases apart. Measured from the cysteine to the phenylalanine, the CDR3 is 16 residues long. The DNA shown is the 48-base CDR3, in frame from base 1. According to the germline V gene (reference sequence), CDR1 reads SEHNR and CDR2 reads FQNEAQ. The immunoSEQ Assay, a bias-controlled multiplex PCR, was used to amplify TCRbeta CDR3 regions from genomic DNA. The original pipeline was this. The number of nucleated cells in each sample was estimated from the amplification of reference gene primers within the assay. To quantify the absolute abundance of each unique TCRbeta CDR3 rearrangement, sequence reads were collapsed and filtered. Productive Simpson clonality was computed per sample as the square root of Simpson's diversity index over productive rearrangements. Drawn from immuneACCESS, this table holds only the in-frame rearrangements with V and J called that TCRdb kept. Clones are partly lost; checked studies trace under half to an unresolved V gene and leave the rest unexplained. V and J calls and clone size follow that table, whereas D and trimming were derived from the DNA. Recorded for this sample are hundreds of thousands of clones; approximately 84% of them occurred a single time. The top ten clones comprise 1.9% of the sample.

The V gene is TRBV7-9 and the J gene is TRBJ1-2, with TRBD1 perhaps the D gene, on 6 matching bases. The receptor was isolated from an elderly woman with acute or convalescent COVID-19. Sequencing used peripheral blood. The bases read TGTGCCAGCACCCCCGACTCCGGACAGCTGGTATATGGCTACACCTTC. This yields the protein CASTPDSGQLVYGYTF.